This T cell receptor (beta chain) was recovered during a study of breast tumors, draining lymph nodes, adjacent tissues. TCRdb reprocessed the multiplex PCR reads with MiXCR, giving one entry per CDR3 protein. The table lists about 130,000 distinct CDR3 sequences, about 20% of them singletons. Breast cancer patients provided tissue from their axillary draining lymph nodes. This clonotype has just a few counts. Its target is unknown. The ends were cut back, 3 bases at V and 0 bases at J, with 14 bases in the middle. Germline V gene sequence: CDR1 LGHNA, CDR2 YNFKEQ. The CDR3 is made up of 16 amino acids. Study-level results: Data only fit, rather than demonstrated, lymph node origin of most tumor T cells. The data were judged consistent with most tumor T cells coming from lymph node and expanding in tumor. Tumor repertoires ranked between lymph nodes and nontumor tissue in diversity, with V and J gene preferences. Luminal-like breast cancer showed significantly higher tumor–nontumor repertoire similarity than basal-like.

This chain joins TRBV4-2 and TRBJ1-1, with D unclear. This TCR was recovered from a female donor with breast cancer. Some clones in this sample may be carry-over from other donors' samples. Sequencing was carried out using axillary lymph node tissue. CDR3 residues: CASSQIWRSMNTEAFF. The CDR3 nucleotides are TGTGCCAGCAGCCAGATATGGCGGAGCATGAACACTGAAGCTTTCTTT.